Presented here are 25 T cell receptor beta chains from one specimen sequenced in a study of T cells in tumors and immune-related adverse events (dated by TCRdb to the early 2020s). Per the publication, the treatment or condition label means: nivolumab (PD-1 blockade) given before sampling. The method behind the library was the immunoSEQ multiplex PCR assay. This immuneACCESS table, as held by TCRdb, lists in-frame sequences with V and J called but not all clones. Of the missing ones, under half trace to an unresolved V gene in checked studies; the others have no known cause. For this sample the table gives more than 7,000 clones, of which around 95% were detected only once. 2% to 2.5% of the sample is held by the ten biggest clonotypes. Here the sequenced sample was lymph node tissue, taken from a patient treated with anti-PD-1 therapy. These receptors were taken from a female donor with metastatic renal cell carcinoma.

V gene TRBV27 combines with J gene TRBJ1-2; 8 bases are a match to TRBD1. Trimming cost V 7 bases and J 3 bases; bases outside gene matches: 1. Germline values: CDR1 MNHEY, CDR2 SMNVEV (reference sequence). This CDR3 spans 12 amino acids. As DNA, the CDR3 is TGTGCCAGCAAGACAGGGGACTATGGCTACACCTTC. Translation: CASKTGDYGYTF.

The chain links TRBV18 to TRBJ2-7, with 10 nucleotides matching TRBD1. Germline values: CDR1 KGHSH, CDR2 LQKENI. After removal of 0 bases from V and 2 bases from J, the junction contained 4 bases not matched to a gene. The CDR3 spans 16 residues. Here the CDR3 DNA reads TGTGCCAGCTCACCACCCGGGACAGGGGACACCTACGAGCAGTACTTC. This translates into CASSPPGTGDTYEQYF.

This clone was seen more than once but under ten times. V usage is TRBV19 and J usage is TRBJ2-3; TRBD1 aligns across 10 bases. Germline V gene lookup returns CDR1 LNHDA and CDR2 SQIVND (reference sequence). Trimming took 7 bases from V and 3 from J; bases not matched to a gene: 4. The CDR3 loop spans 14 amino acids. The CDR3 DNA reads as TGTGCCAGTACCCCGGGACAGGGGACAGATACGCAGTATTTT. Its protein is CASTPGQGTDTQYF.

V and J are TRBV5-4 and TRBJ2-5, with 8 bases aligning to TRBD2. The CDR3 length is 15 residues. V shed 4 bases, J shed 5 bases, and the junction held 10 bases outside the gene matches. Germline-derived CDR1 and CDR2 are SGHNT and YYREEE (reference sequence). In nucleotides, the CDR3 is TGTGCCAGCAGCAACACAGGACTAGCTGGGGAGACCCAGTACTTC. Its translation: CASSNTGLAGETQYF.

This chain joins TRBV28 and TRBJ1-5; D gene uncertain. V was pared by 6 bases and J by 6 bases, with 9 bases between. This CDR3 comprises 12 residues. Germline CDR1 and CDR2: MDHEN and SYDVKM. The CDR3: CASSQLGQPQHF. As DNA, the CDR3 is TGTGCCAGCAGCCAATTAGGTCAGCCCCAGCATTTT.

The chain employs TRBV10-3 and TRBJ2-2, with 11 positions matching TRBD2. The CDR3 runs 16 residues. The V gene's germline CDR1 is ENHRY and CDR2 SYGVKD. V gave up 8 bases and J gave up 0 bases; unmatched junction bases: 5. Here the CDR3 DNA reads TGTGCCATCGGAACTAGCGGGAGTACGAACACCGGGGAGCTGTTTTTT. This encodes CAIGTSGSTNTGELFF.

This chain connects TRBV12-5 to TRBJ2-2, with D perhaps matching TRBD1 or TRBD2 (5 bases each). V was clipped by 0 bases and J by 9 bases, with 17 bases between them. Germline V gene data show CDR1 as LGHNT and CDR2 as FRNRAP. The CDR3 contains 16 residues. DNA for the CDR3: TGTGCTAGTGGTTTGGTACAAGGGACCCCCGCCCGGGAGCTGTTTTTT. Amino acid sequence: CASGLVQGTPARELFF.

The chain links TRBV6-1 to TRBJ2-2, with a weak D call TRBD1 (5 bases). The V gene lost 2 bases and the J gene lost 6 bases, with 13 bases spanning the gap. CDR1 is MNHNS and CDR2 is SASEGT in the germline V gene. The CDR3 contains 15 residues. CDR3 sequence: CASSEFDSLPGELFF. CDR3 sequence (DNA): TGTGCCAGCAGTGAATTTGACAGTCTGCCCGGGGAGCTGTTTTTT.

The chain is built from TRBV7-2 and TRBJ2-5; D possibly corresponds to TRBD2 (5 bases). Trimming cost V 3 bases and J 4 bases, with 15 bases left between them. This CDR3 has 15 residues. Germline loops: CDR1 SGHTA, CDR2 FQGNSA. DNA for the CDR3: TGTGCCAGCAGCTTCGAGGGCGGTGGGCGAGAGACCCAGTACTTC. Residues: CASSFEGGGRETQYF.

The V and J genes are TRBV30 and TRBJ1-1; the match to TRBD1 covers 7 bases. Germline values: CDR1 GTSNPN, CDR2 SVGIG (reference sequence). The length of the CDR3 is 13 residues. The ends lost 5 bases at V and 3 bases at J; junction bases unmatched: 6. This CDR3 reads CAWQRTGDTEAFF. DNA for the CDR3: TGTGCCTGGCAACGGACAGGAGACACTGAAGCTTTCTTT.

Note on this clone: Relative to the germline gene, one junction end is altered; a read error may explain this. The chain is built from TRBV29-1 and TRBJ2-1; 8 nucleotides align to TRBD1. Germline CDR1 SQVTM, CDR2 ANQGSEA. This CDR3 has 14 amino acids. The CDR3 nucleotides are TGCAGCGTAGAAGGACAGGGAAGGCGGAATGAGCAGTTCTTC. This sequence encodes CSVEGQGRRNEQFF.

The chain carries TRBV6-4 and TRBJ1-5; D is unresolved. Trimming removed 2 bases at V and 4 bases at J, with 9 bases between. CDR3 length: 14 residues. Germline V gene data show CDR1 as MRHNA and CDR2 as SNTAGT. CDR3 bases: TGTGCCAGCAGTGACGACACATGGAATCAGCCCCAGCATTTT. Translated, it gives CASSDDTWNQPQHF.

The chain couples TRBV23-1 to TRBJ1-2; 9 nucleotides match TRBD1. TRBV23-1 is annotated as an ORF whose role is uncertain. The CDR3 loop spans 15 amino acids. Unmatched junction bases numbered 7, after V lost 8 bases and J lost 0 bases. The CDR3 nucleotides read TGCGCCAGCGGGGGGACAGGGTCCGCTAACTATGGCTACACCTTC. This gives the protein CASGGTGSANYGYTF.

CDR3 nucleotides: TGTGCCAGCAGCGATGGGACAGGCCCTAACCCATCCTATGGCTACACCTTC. Its translation is CASSDGTGPNPSYGYTF. The gene calls are TRBV2 and TRBJ1-2; 8 bases are a match to TRBD1. The J segment lost 4 bases and the V segment lost 6 bases, leaving 16 bases of the junction unmatched. Per the germline V gene, CDR1 is SNHLY and CDR2 is FYNNEI. CDR3 length: 17 residues.

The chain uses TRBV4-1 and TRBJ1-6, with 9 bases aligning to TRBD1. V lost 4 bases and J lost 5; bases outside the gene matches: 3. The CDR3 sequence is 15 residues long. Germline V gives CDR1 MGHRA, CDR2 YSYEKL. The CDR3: CASSLGDRDNSPLHF. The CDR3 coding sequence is TGCGCCAGCAGCCTAGGGGACAGGGATAATTCACCCCTCCACTTT.

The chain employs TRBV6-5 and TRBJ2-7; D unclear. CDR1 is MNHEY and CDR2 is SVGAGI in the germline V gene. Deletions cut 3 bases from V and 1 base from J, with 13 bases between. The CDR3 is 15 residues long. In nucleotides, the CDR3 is TGTGCCAGCAGTTATGCTGCAATGGGTTCCTACGAGCAGTACTTC. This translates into CASSYAAMGSYEQYF.

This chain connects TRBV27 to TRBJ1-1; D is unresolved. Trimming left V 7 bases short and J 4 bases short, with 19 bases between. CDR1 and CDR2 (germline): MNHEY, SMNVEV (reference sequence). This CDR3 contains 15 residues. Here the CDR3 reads CASTLEGLRPTEAFF. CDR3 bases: TGTGCCAGCACCCTGGAGGGCCTTAGGCCCACTGAAGCTTTCTTT.

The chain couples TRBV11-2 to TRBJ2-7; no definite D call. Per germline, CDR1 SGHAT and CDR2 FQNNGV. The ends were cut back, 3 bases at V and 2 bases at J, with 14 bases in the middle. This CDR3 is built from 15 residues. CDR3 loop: CASSLGVGSTYEQYF. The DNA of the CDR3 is TGTGCCAGCAGCTTGGGTGTTGGTAGCACCTACGAGCAGTACTTC.

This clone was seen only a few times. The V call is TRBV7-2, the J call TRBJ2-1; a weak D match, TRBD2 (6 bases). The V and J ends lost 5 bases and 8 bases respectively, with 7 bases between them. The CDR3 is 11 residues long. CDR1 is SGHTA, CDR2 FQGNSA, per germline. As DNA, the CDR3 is TGTGCCAGCAGCCGGGAGCATGAGCAGTTCTTC. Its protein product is CASSREHEQFF.

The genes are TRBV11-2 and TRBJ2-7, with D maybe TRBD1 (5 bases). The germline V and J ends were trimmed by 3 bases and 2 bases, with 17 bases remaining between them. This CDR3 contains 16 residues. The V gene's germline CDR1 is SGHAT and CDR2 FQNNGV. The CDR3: CASSLAGQGLTYEQYF. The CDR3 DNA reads TGTGCCAGCAGCTTGGCCGGGCAGGGCCTAACCTACGAGCAGTACTTC.

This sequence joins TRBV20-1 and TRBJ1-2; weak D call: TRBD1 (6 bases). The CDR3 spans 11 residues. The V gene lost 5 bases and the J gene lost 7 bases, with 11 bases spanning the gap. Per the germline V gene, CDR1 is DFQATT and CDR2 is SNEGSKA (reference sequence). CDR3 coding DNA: TGCAGTGCTGAAGGGACATCTGGCTACACCTTC. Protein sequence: CSAEGTSGYTF.

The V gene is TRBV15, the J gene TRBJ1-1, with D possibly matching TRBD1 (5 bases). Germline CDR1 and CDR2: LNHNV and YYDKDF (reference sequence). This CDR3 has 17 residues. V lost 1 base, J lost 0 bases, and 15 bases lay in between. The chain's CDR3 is CATSRVVGNRLNTEAFF. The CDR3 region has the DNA TGTGCCACCAGCAGAGTTGTAGGTAACAGGCTGAACACTGAAGCTTTCTTT.

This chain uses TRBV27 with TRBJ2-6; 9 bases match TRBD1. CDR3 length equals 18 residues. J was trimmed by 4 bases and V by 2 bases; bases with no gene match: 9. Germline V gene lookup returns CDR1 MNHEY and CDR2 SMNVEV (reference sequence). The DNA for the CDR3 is TGTGCCAGCAGTTTAAAGGACAGGGGTCCAACGGGGGCCAACGTCCTGACTTTC. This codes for CASSLKDRGPTGANVLTF.

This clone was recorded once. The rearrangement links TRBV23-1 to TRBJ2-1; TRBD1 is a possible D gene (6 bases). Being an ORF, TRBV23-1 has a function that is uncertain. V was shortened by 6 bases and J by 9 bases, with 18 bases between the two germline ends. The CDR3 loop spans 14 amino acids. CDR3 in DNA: TGCGCCAGCAGCCCCATCAGGGGACGCGGTGAGCAGTTCTTC. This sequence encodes CASSPIRGRGEQFF.

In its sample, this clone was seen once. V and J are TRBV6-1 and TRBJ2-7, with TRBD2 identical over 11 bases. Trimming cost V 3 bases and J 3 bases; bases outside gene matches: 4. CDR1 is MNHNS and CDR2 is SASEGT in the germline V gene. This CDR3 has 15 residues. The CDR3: CASSEGLAVVYEQYF. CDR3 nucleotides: TGTGCCAGCAGTGAGGGACTAGCGGTTGTCTACGAGCAGTACTTC.